A selection of T cell receptor beta chains follows, all from one sample in a study of cytomegalovirus exposure and HLA in healthy donors. Clones were sequenced by immunoSEQ multiplex PCR, and TCRdb holds only the in-frame ones, with some missing. The data contain roughly 110,000 clones, 88% of them singletons. Sequenced input: PBMCs. Receptors were obtained from a woman aged 18-29 years in good health and CMV-seropositive. Each CDR3 is given with its conserved first and last residue. The order of the fields is J gene, V gene, clone size, D gene, CDR3 DNA, CDR3 protein. D genes are given only for firm matches. Clone size appears in some rows only: once, few, many, or a class for an expanded clone.

TRBJ2-2,TRBV11-3,.,.,TGTGCCAGCAGTCCTCAGGTAGACCCGAACACCGGGGAGCTGTTTTTT,CASSPQVDPNTGELFF
TRBJ2-3,TRBV29-1,.,TRBD2,TGCAGCGTTGAACTAGCGGGGGGGCAATTTACGCAGTATTTT,CSVELAGGQFTQYF
TRBJ1-1,TRBV5-4,.,.,TGTGCCAGCAGCGGAAAGACAGTGAACACTGAAGCTTTCTTT,CASSGKTVNTEAFF
TRBJ1-2,TRBV4-1,.,TRBD1,TGCGCCAGCAGTCCCACTACAACATCAGGGGGCTATGGCTACACCTTC,CASSPTTTSGGYGYTF
TRBJ1-2,TRBV7-8,.,.,TGTGCCAGCAGCACGACACCCGACGGTGGCTACACCTTC,CASSTTPDGGYTF
TRBJ2-5,TRBV5-6,.,TRBD2,TGTGCCAGCAGCCGAACTAGCGGAGGACTAGCGGAAGAGACCCAGTACTTC,CASSRTSGGLAEETQYF
TRBJ1-1,TRBV5-4,.,.,TGTGCCAGCAGCTCCGGACAGAGAGGAATGAACACTGAAGCTTTCTTT,CASSSGQRGMNTEAFF
TRBJ2-7,TRBV6-1,once,TRBD1,TGTGCCAGCAGACGGACAGGGCTCTACGAGCAGTACTTC,CASRRTGLYEQYF
TRBJ2-5,TRBV5-4,few,.,TGTGCCAGCAGCTTGGGACAGAACCAAGAGACCCAGTACTTC,CASSLGQNQETQYF
TRBJ2-7,TRBV5-6,.,.,TGTGCCAGCAGCTTGACAGCCTCCTACGAGCAGTACTTC,CASSLTASYEQYF
TRBJ1-5,TRBV27,.,.,TGTGCCAGCAGTTCCCTGACAGTTTATAGCAATCAGCCCCAGCATTTT,CASSSLTVYSNQPQHF
TRBJ2-3,TRBV4-2,few,TRBD2,TGTGCCAGCAGCCAAGCGGGGGGGCCGACAGATACGCAGTATTTT,CASSQAGGPTDTQYF
TRBJ2-3,TRBV5-4,.,TRBD2,TGTGCCAGCAGCTCTTTAGCGGGGGGACCCCCCGATACGCAGTATTTT,CASSSLAGGPPDTQYF
TRBJ2-1,TRBV6-5,.,TRBD2,TGTGCCAGCACTCTAGCGGGGGGGCCATACAATGAGCAGTTCTTC,CASTLAGGPYNEQFF
TRBJ1-5,TRBV6-1,.,.,TGTGCCAGCAGTGAAGTGCGGGGTTCCACTAGCAATCAGCCCCAGCATTTT,CASSEVRGSTSNQPQHF
TRBJ1-2,TRBV6-5,.,TRBD1,TGTGCCAGCAAATACCGTACAGGGGGCTGGTATGGCTACACCTTC,CASKYRTGGWYGYTF
TRBJ2-1,TRBV5-1,once,TRBD1,TGCGCCAGCAGCTTCTACACGGCAGGGGGCTTTAATGAGCAGTTCTTC,CASSFYTAGGFNEQFF
TRBJ1-1,TRBV5-6,once,.,TGTGCCAGCGGCGGAGGTAACACTGAAGCTTTCTTT,CASGGGNTEAFF
TRBJ1-2,TRBV4-2,.,TRBD1,TGTGCCAGCAGCCAGCTTACAGGGGGAGGTGGCTACACCTTC,CASSQLTGGGGYTF
TRBJ2-3,TRBV6-5,.,.,TGTGCCAGCAGCCGTGACAGTCTCAGCACAGATACGCAGTATTTT,CASSRDSLSTDTQYF
TRBJ1-2,TRBV7-2,.,.,TGTGCCAGCAGCACCACAACCCCCCTTGTTGGCTATGGCTACACCTTC,CASSTTTPLVGYGYTF
TRBJ2-7,TRBV6-5,.,TRBD2,TGTGCCAGCAGTTATTACGGGACTAGCGGGTACGAGCAGTACTTC,CASSYYGTSGYEQYF
TRBJ1-2,TRBV7-2,.,.,TGTGCCAGCAGCTTTGGACAGTATGGCTACACCTTC,CASSFGQYGYTF
TRBJ2-2,TRBV28,.,TRBD1,TGTGCCAGCAGTCCGGACAGGGTCGGGGCCGGGGAGCTGTTTTTT,CASSPDRVGAGELFF
TRBJ2-7,TRBV11-2,.,TRBD1,TGTGCCAGCACCAAATCGGGACAGGGTAACCACGAGCAGTACTTC,CASTKSGQGNHEQYF
TRBJ2-6,TRBV6-1,.,.,TGTGCCAGCAGTTTCCAGCGCTCTGGGGCCAACGTCCTGACTTTC,CASSFQRSGANVLTF
TRBJ1-1,TRBV7-2,.,.,TGTGCCAGCAGCTTACGTGGCAGGGGCATGAACACTGAAGCTTTCTTT,CASSLRGRGMNTEAFF
TRBJ2-3,TRBV2,.,TRBD1,TGTGCCAGCAGTCCTGACAGGGGGGGGGCGGGTACGCAGTATTTT,CASSPDRGGAGTQYF
TRBJ1-3,TRBV6-6,.,TRBD1,TGTGCCAGCAGTTTCCGGGACAGGGGATCTGGAAACACCATATATTTT,CASSFRDRGSGNTIYF
TRBJ2-2,TRBV5-6,.,.,TGTGCCAGCAGCTTGACGGTCGGGGAGCTGTTTTTT,CASSLTVGELFF
TRBJ1-1,TRBV2,.,.,TGTGCCAGCTCGAACAGAGTGAACACTGAAGCTTTCTTT,CASSNRVNTEAFF
TRBJ2-2,TRBV7-9,few,.,TGTGCCAGCAGCCCGAACAGTCTGGGCGGGGAGCTGTTTTTT,CASSPNSLGGELFF
TRBJ1-1,TRBV18,.,.,TGTGCCAGCTCACTAACAGGGAGGAACACTGAAGCTTTCTTT,CASSLTGRNTEAFF
TRBJ1-5,TRBV9,once,.,TGTGCCAGCAGCGAGGGGGTAGGGGCTCAGCCCCAGCATTTT,CASSEGVGAQPQHF
TRBJ1-1,TRBV6-6,.,.,TGTGCCAGCAGTTACGGAAGACAGAGAAAGAACACTGAAGCTTTCTTT,CASSYGRQRKNTEAFF
TRBJ1-3,TRBV18,.,.,TGTGCCAGCTCACCACCACAGGGACCCCACTCTGGAAACACCATATATTTT,CASSPPQGPHSGNTIYF
TRBJ2-2,TRBV6-1,.,TRBD1,TGTGCCAGCAGGAGGGACAGGGTGAACACCGGGGAGCTGTTTTTT,CASRRDRVNTGELFF
TRBJ1-1,TRBV28,.,.,TGTGCCAGCAGTTTGGGGTGGGGGGATATGAACACTGAAGCTTTCTTT,CASSLGWGDMNTEAFF
TRBJ1-5,TRBV6-1,few,.,TGTGCCAGCAGTGAGATGACTCGGAATCAGCCCCAGCATTTT,CASSEMTRNQPQHF
TRBJ2-5,TRBV28,.,.,TGTGCCAGCAGCCAACAGGGATGGGAGACCCAGTACTTC,CASSQQGWETQYF
TRBJ2-1,TRBV7-2,.,.,TGTGCCAGCAGCTTAATCTTAGGGACAACCTACAATGAGCAGTTCTTC,CASSLILGTTYNEQFF
TRBJ2-3,TRBV4-3,.,.,TGCGCCAGCAGCCAGCTAGCCCAAAGCACAGATACGCAGTATTTT,CASSQLAQSTDTQYF
TRBJ2-7,TRBV5-6,.,TRBD1,TGTGCCAGCAGCTTAGGGACAGCAAACTACGAGCAGTACTTC,CASSLGTANYEQYF